The TCR beta chain described here comes from a study of blood T cell repertoires in COVID-19. Study in general: COVID-19 samples from acute and convalescent phases originated in the United States, Italy and Spain.

Only in-frame clones appear in the TCRdb table, and some are missing; sequencing was by immunoSEQ multiplex PCR. The sample has approximately 170,000 clones, about four fifths seen once. The sample was peripheral blood. This receptor was obtained from a woman older than 75 with acute or convalescent COVID-19.

For the CDR3, the DNA is TGTGCCAGAACCCACCCAGGGCTGGTCATGGTGGATACGCAGTATTTT. This sequence encodes CARTHPGLVMVDTQYF. The gene calls are TRBV7-5 and TRBJ2-3; TRBD1 is the table's D call, not checked against the DNA. TRBV7-5 is classified as a pseudogene. CDR3 length: 16 residues.